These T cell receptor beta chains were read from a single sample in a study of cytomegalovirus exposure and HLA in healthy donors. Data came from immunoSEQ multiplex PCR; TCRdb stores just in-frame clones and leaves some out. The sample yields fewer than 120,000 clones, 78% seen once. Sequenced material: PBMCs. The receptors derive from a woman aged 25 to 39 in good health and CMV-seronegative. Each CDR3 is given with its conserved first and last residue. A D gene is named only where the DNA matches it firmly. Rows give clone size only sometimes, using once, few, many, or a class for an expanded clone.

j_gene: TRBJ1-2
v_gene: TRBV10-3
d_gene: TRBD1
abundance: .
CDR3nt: TGTGCCATCAGTGACGCGGTTTTAGGGACAGGTTATGGCTACACCTTC
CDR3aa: CAISDAVLGTGYGYTF

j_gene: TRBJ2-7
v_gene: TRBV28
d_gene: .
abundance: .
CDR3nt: TGTGCCAGCAGTTTTACCGGGGACATATACGAGCAGTACTTC
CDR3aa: CASSFTGDIYEQYF

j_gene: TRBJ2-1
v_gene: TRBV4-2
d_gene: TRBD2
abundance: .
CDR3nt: TGTGCCAGCAGCCAAGATGGGTGGATTCGGGAGGGACCAACCAATGAGCAGTTCTTC
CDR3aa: CASSQDGWIREGPTNEQFF

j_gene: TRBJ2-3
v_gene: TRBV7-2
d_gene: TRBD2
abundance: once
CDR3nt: TGTGCCAGCAGCGTTAGCGGGGGGCGCACAGATACGCAGTATTTT
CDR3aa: CASSVSGGRTDTQYF

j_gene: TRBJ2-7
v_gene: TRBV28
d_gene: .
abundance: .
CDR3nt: TGTGCCAGCAGTTTAGTGGGCCCCTACGAGCAGTACTTC
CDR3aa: CASSLVGPYEQYF

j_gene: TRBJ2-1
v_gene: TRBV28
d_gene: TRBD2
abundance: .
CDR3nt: TGTGCCAGCAGTTTAGGGGACTACCTTTACAATGAGCAGTTCTTC
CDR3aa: CASSLGDYLYNEQFF

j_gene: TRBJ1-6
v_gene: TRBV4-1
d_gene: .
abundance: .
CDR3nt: TGCGCCAGCAGCCAAGATCGAACAGTCATCAATTCACCCCTCCACTTT
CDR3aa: CASSQDRTVINSPLHF

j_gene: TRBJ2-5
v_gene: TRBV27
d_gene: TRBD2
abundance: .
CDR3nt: TGTGCCAGCAGTTTAACGGGACTAGCGCCAGGGTACTTC
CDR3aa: CASSLTGLAPGYF

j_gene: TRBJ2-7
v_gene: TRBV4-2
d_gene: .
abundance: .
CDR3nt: TGTGCCAGCAGCCAAGGATCGAGCTCCTACGAGCAGTACTTC
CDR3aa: CASSQGSSSYEQYF

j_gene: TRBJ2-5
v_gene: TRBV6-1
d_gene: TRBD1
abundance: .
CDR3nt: TGTGCCAGCAGTAGGGACAGGGGGGAGACCCAGTACTTC
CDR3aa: CASSRDRGETQYF

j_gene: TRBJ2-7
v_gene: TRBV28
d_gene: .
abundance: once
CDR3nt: TGTGCCAGCAGTTCTCTAGTCGAGCAGTACTTC
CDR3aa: CASSSLVEQYF

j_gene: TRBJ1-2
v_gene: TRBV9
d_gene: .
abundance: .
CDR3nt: TGTGCCAGCAGCGTAGTTCAGGGTGGCGGCTACACCTTC
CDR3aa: CASSVVQGGGYTF

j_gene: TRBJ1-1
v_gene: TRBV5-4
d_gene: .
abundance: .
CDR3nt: TGTGCCAGCAGCCGACAGGCGAACACTGAAGCTTTCTTT
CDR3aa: CASSRQANTEAFF

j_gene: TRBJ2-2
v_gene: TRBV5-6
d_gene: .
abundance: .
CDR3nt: TGTGCCAGCAGCGATATAGCGGAGACGAACACCGGGGAGCTGTTTTTT
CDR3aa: CASSDIAETNTGELFF

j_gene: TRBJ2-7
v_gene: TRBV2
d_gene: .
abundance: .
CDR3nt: TGTGCCAGCAGTGTCTCCAGGGCCCACGAGCAGTACTTC
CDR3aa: CASSVSRAHEQYF

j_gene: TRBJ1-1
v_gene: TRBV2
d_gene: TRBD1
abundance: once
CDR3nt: TGTGCCAGCAGTGCCCCACAGGGGTTCATGAACACTGAAGCTTTCTTT
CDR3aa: CASSAPQGFMNTEAFF

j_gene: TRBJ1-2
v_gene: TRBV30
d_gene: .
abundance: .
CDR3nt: TGTGCCTGGAGGGGGGGACTTATGAACTATGGCTACACCTTC
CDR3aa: CAWRGGLMNYGYTF

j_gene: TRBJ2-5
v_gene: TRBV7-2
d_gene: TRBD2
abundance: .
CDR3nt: TGTGCCAGCAGCTTCAGACTAGCGGGACCATCCCAAGAGACCCAGTACTTC
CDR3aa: CASSFRLAGPSQETQYF

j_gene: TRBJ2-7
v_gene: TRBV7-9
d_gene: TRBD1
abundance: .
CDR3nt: TGTGCCAGCAGCTTATTGGGACAGGGGTACGAGCAGTACTTC
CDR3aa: CASSLLGQGYEQYF

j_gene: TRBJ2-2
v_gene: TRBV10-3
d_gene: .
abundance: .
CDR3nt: TGTGCCATCAGTGACGGCAGGGGCACCGGGGAGCTGTTTTTT
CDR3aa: CAISDGRGTGELFF

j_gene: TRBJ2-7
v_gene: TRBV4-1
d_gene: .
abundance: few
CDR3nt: TGCGCCAGCAGCCAACCGGCAGGGTTGCGGTACTTC
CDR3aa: CASSQPAGLRYF

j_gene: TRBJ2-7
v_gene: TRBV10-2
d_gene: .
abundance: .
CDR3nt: TGCGCCAGCAGTGACGCGGGGTACGAGCAGTACTTC
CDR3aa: CASSDAGYEQYF

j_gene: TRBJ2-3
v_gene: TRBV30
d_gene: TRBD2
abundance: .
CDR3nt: TGTGCCTCAGATATAACTAGCGCGAACACAGATACGCAGTATTTT
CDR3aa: CASDITSANTDTQYF

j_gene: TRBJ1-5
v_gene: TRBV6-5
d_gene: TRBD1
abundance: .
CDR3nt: TGTGCCAGCAGGACAGGGGACGGCAATCAGCCCCAGCATTTT
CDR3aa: CASRTGDGNQPQHF

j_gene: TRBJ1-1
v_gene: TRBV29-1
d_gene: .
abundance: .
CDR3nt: TGCAGCGTTGAATTTAGGGGCCACCGGAACACTGAAGCTTTCTTT
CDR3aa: CSVEFRGHRNTEAFF

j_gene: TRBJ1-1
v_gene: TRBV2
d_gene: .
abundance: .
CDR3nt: TGTGCCAGCAGTGAGGGGGGGGTAGCTTTCTTT
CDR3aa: CASSEGGVAFF

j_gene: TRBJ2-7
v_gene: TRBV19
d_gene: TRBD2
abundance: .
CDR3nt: TGTGCCAGTAGTACACTAGCGGGGGCTGAGCAGTACTTC
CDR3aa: CASSTLAGAEQYF

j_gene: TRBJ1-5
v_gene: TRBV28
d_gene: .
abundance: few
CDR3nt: TGTGCCTCCCTCAGGGGCAGGGGCAATCAGCCCCAGCATTTT
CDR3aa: CASLRGRGNQPQHF

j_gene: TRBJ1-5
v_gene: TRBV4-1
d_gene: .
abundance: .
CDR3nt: TGCGCCAGCAGCCAAGGGGTAACGGGGGACTATCAGCCCCAGCATTTT
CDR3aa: CASSQGVTGDYQPQHF

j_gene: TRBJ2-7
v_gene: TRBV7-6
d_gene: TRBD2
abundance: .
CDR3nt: TGTGCCAGCAGCTTATCAGCTAGCGGGGGTGCCGAGCAGTACTTC
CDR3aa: CASSLSASGGAEQYF

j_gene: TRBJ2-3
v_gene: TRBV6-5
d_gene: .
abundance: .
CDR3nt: TGTGCCAGCCAATTAGCAATGGTTGCAGATACGCAGTATTTT
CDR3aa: CASQLAMVADTQYF

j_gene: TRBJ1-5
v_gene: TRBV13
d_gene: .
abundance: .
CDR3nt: TGTGCCAGCAGCTTAGGTGGATTCGGCTCTAGAGGTGATCAGCCCCAGCATTTT
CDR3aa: CASSLGGFGSRGDQPQHF

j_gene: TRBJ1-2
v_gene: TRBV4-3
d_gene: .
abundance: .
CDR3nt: TGCGCCAGCAGCCAAGATTTAGGAGGGCGAGACGGCTACACCTTC
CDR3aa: CASSQDLGGRDGYTF

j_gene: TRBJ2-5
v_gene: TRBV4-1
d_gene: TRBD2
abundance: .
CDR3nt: TGCGCCAGCAGCCAAGTCCTAGCGGGAGTAATGGAGACCCAGTACTTC
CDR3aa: CASSQVLAGVMETQYF

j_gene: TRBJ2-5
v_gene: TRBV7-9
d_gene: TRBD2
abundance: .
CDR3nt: TGTGCCAGCAGCCCTAGCGGGAGCCCAGAGACCCAGTACTTC
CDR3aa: CASSPSGSPETQYF

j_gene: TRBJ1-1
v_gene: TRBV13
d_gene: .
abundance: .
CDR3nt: TGTGCCAGCAGCTTTCGTCAGGGGAACACTGAAGCTTTCTTT
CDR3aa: CASSFRQGNTEAFF

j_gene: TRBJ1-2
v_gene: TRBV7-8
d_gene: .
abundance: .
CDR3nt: TGTGCCAGCAGCTTAGATTTTGCAGGGGATGAGGTCCCGGTCTATGGCTACACCTTC
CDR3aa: CASSLDFAGDEVPVYGYTF

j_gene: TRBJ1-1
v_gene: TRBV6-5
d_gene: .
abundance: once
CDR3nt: TGTGCCAGCAGTTTTTCGGTGAACACTGAAGCTTTCTTT
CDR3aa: CASSFSVNTEAFF

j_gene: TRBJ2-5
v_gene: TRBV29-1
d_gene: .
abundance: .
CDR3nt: TGCAGCGTCCGCGGACAGACGCTCCAAGAGACCCAGTACTTC
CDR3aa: CSVRGQTLQETQYF

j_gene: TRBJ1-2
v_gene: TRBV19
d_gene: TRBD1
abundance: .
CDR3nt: TGTGCCAGTAGTCCAGGGACAGGGGGAGTCTATGGCTACACCTTC
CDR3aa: CASSPGTGGVYGYTF

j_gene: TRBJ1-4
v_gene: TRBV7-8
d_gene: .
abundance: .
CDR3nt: TGTGCCAGCAAGCCCAGGGGAGAGGGTGAAAAACTGTTTTTT
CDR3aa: CASKPRGEGEKLFF

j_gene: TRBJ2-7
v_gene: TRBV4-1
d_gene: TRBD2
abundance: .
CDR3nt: TGCGCCAGCAGCCAAATTGGACTAGCGGGAGTTAGGGAGCAGTACTTC
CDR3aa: CASSQIGLAGVREQYF